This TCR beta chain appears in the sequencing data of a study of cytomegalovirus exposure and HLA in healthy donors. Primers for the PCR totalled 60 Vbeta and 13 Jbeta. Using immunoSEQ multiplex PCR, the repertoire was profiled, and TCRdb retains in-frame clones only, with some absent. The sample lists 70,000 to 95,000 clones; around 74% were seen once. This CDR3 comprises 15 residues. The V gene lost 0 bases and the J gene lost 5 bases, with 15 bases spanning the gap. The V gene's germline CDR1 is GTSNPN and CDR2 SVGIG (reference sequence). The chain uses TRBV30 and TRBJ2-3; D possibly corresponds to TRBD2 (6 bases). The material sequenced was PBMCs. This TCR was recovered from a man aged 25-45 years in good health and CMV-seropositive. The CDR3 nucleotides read TGTGCCTGGAGTGTATTCGGGACTGTGGTAGATACGCAGTATTTT. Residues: CAWSVFGTVVDTQYF.